This T cell receptor (beta chain) was sequenced in a study of blood T cell repertoires in COVID-19. Study information: From T cells, B-cell-depleted T cells, or PBMCs came the material, which was cDNA or gDNA.

The CDR3 is 14 residues long. V lost 6 bases, J lost 5 bases, and 16 bases lay in between. Germline V gives CDR1 MNHEY, CDR2 SVGAGI. Original methodology: Estimates of nucleated cell counts were drawn from the amplification of reference gene primers. Profiling relied on immunoSEQ multiplex PCR, and the TCRdb table lists in-frame clones only, not all of them. V and J calls and clone size come straight from that table; D and trimming were deduced from the DNA. The sample has approximately 120,000 clones, 75% to 90% seen once. The source is a woman between 55 and 75 years old with acute or convalescent COVID-19. The material sequenced was peripheral blood. The chain carries TRBV6-5 and TRBJ1-2; unclear D gene. The CDR3 DNA reads TGTGCCAGCAGACCCACCGTGTGGCGGTATGGCTACACCTTC. It codes for CASRPTVWRYGYTF.